One sample yielded the 5 T cell receptor beta chains listed below, sequenced in a study of blood T cell repertoires in COVID-19. The data were produced by immunoSEQ multiplex PCR, yet TCRdb's version contains in-frame clones alone and is incomplete. The sample lists some 75,000 clones; about 86% were seen once. Sample: peripheral blood. The origin of the receptors is a man older than 75 with COVID-19, enrolled during active disease.

The rearrangement links TRBV28 to TRBJ2-2; 8 nucleotides align to TRBD1. The CDR3 has 15 residues. V lost 6 bases to trimming and J lost 1 base; unmatched junction nucleotides: 4. Per the germline V gene, CDR1 is MDHEN and CDR2 is SYDVKM. The CDR3, as DNA: TGTGCCAGCAGACCACAGGGGGTGAACACCGGGGAGCTGTTTTTT. It yields the protein CASRPQGVNTGELFF.

This clone was counted a single time. This chain connects TRBV2 to TRBJ1-4; 8 nucleotides align to TRBD1. Germline CDR1 reads SNHLY; CDR2 reads FYNNEI. There are 15 residues in the CDR3. V was clipped by 6 bases and J by 8 bases; unmatched bases: 11. The DNA for the CDR3 is TGTGCCAGCAGGGTACAGGGGGGAGGGAAGGAAAAACTGTTTTTT. This encodes CASRVQGGGKEKLFF.

The gene calls are TRBV5-6 and TRBJ2-7, with 12 bases lining up with TRBD1. The CDR3 consists of 16 residues. CDR1 SGHDT and CDR2 YYEEEE come from the germline V gene. J gave up 3 bases and V 3 bases, and 7 bases lay outside the gene matches. CDR3 protein: CASSSFGTGGYYEQYF. The CDR3 DNA reads as TGTGCCAGCAGCTCCTTTGGGACAGGGGGCTACTACGAGCAGTACTTC.

The chain employs TRBV11-3 and TRBJ2-5; TRBD1 agrees at 9 bases. This CDR3 is 14 amino acids long. The ends lost 7 bases at V and 5 bases at J; junction bases unmatched: 8. From germline, CDR1 is SGHNT and CDR2 YENEEA. The DNA of the CDR3 is TGTGCCAGCAAGGGGACAGGGAATTGGGAGACCCAGTACTTC. Amino acids: CASKGTGNWETQYF.

The V gene is TRBV19, the J gene TRBJ2-1, with D tentatively TRBD2 (7 bases). The CDR3 has 13 residues. V was cut by 5 bases and J by 7 bases, with 12 bases left in between. CDR1 and CDR2 from the germline V gene are LNHDA and SQIVND (reference sequence). CDR3 sequence (DNA): TGTGCCAGTAGTCCTAGGGGGGGGAATGAGCAGTTCTTC. Its translation is CASSPRGGNEQFF. Full variable domain (remainder filled in from reference TRBV19 and TRBJ2-1): DGGITQSPKYLFRKEGQNVTLSCEQNLNHDAMYWYRQDPGQGLRLIYYSQIVNDFQKGDIAEGYSVSREKKESFPLTVTSAQKNPTAFYLCASSPRGGNEQFFGPGTRLTVL.